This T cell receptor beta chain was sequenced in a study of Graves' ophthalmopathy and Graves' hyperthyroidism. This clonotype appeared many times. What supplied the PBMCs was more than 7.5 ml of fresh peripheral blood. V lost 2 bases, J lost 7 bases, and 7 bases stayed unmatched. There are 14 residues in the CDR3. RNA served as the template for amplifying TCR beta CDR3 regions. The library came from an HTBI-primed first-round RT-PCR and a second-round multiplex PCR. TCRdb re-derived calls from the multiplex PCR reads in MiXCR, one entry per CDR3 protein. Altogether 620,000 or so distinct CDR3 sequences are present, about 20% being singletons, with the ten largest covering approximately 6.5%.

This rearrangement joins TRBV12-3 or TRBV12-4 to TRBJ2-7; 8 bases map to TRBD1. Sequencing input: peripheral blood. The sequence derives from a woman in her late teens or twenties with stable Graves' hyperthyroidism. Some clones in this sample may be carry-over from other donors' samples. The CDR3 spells CASSLRQGAEEQYF. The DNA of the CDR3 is TGTGCCAGCAGTTTAAGGCAGGGGGCTGAAGAGCAGTACTTC.